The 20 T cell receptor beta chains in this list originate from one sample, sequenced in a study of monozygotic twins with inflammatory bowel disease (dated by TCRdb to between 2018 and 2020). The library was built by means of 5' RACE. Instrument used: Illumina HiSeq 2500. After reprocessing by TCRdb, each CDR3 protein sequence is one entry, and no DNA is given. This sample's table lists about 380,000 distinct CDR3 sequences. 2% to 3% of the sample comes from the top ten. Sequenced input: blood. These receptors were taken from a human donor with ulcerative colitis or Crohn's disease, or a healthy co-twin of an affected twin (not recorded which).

The CDR3 sequence is CSVPEGTDTQYF. V usage is TRBV29-1 and J usage is TRBJ2-3; TCRdb lists TRBD1, though no DNA is available to test this call. The CDR3 contains 12 residues. Germline V gene lookup returns CDR1 SQVTM and CDR2 ANQGSEA.

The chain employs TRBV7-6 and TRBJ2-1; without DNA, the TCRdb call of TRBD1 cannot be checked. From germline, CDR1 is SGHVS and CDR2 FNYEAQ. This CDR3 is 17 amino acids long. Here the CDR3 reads CASSLGTQGASYNEQFF.

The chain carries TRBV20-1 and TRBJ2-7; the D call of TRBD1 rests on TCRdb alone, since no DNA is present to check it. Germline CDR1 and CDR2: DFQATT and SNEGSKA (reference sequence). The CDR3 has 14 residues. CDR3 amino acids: CSATRGLRRYEQYF.

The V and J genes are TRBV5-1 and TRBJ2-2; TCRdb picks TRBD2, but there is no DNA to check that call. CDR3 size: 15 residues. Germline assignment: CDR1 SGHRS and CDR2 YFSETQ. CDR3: CASSSGTLNTGELFF.

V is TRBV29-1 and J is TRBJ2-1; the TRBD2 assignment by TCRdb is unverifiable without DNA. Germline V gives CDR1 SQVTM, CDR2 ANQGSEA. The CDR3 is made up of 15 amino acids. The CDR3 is CSVTSGGISYNEQFF.

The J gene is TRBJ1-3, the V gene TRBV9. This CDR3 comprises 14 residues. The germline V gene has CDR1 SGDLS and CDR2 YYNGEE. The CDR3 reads CASSVYDSGNTIYF. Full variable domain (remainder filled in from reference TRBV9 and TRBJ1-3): DSGVTQTPKHLITATGQRVTLRCSPRSGDLSVYWYQQSLDQGLQFLIQYYNGEERAKGNILERFSAQQFPDLHSELNLSSLELGDSALYFCASSVYDSGNTIYFGEGSWLTVV.

CDR3 sequence: CSARSPRGGALYGYTF. The J gene is TRBJ1-2, the V gene TRBV20-1. Germline CDR1 reads DFQATT; CDR2 reads SNEGSKA (reference sequence). The CDR3 is made up of 16 amino acids.

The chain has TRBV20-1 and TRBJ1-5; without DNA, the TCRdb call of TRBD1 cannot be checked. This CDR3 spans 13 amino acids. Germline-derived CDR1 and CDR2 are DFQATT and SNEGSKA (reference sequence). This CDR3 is CSAREGGVEPQHF.

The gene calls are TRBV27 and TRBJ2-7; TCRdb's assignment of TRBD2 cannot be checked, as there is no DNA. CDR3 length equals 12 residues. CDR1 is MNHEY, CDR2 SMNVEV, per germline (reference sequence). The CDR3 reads CASSFISQRPSF.

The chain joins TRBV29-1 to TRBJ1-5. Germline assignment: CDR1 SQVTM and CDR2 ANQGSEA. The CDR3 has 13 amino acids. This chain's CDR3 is CSVGPYRNQPQHF. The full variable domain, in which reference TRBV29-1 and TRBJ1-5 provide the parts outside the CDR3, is SAVISQKPSRDICQRGTSLTIQCQVDSQVTMMFWYRQQPGQSLTLIATANQGSEATYESGFVIDKFPISRPNLTFSTLTVSNMSPEDSSIYLCSVGPYRNQPQHFGDGTRLSIL.

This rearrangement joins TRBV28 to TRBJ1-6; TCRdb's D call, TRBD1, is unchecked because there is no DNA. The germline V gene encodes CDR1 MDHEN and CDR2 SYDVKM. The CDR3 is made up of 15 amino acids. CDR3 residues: CASWTGQGYNSPLHF.

CDR3 loop: CASSSGTGGSEAFF. This chain connects TRBV5-1 to TRBJ1-1; TCRdb reports TRBD1, a call that lacks DNA to check it against. CDR1 is SGHRS, CDR2 YFSETQ, per germline. The CDR3 contains 14 residues.

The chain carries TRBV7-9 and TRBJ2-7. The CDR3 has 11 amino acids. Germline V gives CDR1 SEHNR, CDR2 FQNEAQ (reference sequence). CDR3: CASSKAYEQYF.

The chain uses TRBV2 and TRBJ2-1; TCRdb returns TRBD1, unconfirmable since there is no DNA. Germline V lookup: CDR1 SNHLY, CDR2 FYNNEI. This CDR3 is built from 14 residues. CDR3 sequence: CASSYGGRDNEQFF.

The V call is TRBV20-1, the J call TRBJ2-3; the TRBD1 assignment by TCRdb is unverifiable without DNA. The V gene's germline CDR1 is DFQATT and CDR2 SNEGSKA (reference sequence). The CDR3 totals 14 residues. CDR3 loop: CSARGGASTDTQYF.

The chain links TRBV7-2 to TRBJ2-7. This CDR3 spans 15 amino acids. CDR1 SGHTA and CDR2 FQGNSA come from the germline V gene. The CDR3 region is CASSSRRGYSYEQYF.

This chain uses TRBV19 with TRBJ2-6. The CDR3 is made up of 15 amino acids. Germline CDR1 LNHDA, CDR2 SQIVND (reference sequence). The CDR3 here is CASSIAGPGANVLTF. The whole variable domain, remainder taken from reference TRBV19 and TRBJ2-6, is DGGITQSPKYLFRKEGQNVTLSCEQNLNHDAMYWYRQDPGQGLRLIYYSQIVNDFQKGDIAEGYSVSREKKESFPLTVTSAQKNPTAFYLCASSIAGPGANVLTFGAGSRLTVL.

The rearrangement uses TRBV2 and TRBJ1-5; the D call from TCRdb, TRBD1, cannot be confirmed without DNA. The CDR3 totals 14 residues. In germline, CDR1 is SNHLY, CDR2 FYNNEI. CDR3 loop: CASTLTGTDQPQHF.

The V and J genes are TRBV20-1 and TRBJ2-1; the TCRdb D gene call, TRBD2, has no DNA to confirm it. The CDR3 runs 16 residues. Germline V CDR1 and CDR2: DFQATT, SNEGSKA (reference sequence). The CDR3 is CSARSRGGSSYNEQFF.

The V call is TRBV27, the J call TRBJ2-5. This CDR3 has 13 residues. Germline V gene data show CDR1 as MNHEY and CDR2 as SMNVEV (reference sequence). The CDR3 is CASSLSYGETQYF.